This note documents a single TCR beta chain sequence. Its binding antigen is unknown. Per-base qualities were not stored, and no clone one base away is much larger. In Seattle, one collaborating source enrolled patients while the infection was active and tracked those patients longitudinally over the course of disease. Each collaborating institution followed its own protocols to collect whole blood in K2EDTA tubes. For TCRbeta analysis, collaborator samples were shipped as frozen whole blood, as isolated PBMCs, or as DNA extracted from either sample type. This entry is derived from a study of blood T cell repertoires in COVID-19 (dated by TCRdb to 2018 to 2020). About the study as a whole: Collaborator samples came from the United States, Italy and Spain and covered acute and convalescent phases of COVID-19. The prospective study material was composed of cDNA or gDNA derived from T cells, B-cell-depleted T cells, or PBMCs. The samples were drawn from two sources: the first 160 participants of the ongoing ImmuneRACE study, and over 950 subjects contributed by 6 global collaborators. HLA class I and class II types, where available, came from metadata supplied by the sample provider rather than from assay-based typing. The dataset comprised deeply sampled blood TCRbeta repertoires from subjects exposed to, actively infected with, or recovered from COVID-19. A freely available public database, intended as a resource for researchers studying the immune response to SARS-CoV-2, is where the repertoires were released. Sample metadata almost always included a de-identified subject ID, COVID-19 status, age in years and sex. What the study reported, not specific to this receptor: How much clinical and demographic metadata was included differed by source and by participant, and the metadata was provided uncurated.

The CDR3 measures 11 amino acids from cysteine to phenylalanine. This entry keeps only the CDR3 DNA: 33 bases, framed from base 1. V loses 6 bases, J loses 4 bases, and the germline ends lie 6 bases apart. CDR1 and CDR2 (WSHSY, SAAADI) derive from the germline V gene. TCRbeta CDR3 regions were amplified from genomic DNA by means of the immunoSEQ Assay, a bias-controlled multiplex PCR. In the source study's methods: Nucleated cell counts per sample were estimated from amplification of reference gene primers within the assay. Sequence reads were collapsed and filtered to measure the absolute abundance of every unique TCRbeta CDR3 rearrangement. For each sample, productive Simpson clonality was calculated by taking the square root of Simpson's diversity index across productive rearrangements. This immuneACCESS table, as held by TCRdb, lists in-frame sequences with V and J called but not all clones. Of the missing ones, under half trace to an unresolved V gene in checked studies; the others have no known cause. V and J calls and clone size are copied from that table; D and trimming were computed from the DNA. This sample lists roughly 200,000 clones; 86% were detected once. 10% of the sample lies in the top ten.

The rearranged chain carries TRBV10-2 and TRBJ2-5, with the D gene too uncertain to name. This receptor was identified in a woman between 45 and 65 years old with COVID-19, enrolled during active disease. The sequenced sample was peripheral blood. The DNA sequence is as follows: TGCGCCAGCAGGACACTAGAGACCCAGTACTTC. Its coded protein is CASRTLETQYF.